This TCR beta chain was documented in a study of neoadjuvant anti-PD-1 for oral cavity cancer. Study as a whole: Patients without progression got a fourth dose around day 43.

Between the trimmed V and J ends, which lost 3 bases and 3 bases, there was a span of 5 bases. The CDR3 covers 11 residues. CDR1 is DFQATT, CDR2 SNEGSKA, per germline (reference sequence). As for time point: after neoadjuvant nivolumab, at surgical resection. Stage II-IVA oral cavity squamous cell carcinoma was new and untreated by systemic or radiation therapy. Blood libraries mostly used around 500 ng genomic DNA, six replicates each. Assay used: immunoSEQ multiplex PCR; TCRdb lists only in-frame clones, some missing. The table lists some 8,700 clones, about 80% of them singletons. This chain uses TRBV20-1 with TRBJ1-2; D is unresolved. The sequencing used PBMCs, collected after nivolumab (anti-PD-1) treatment. This sequence was found in a person aged 35-80 years with oral cavity squamous cell carcinoma. CDR3 nucleotide sequence: TGCAGTGCTAGCGATGACTATGGCTACACCTTC. This translates into CSASDDYGYTF.